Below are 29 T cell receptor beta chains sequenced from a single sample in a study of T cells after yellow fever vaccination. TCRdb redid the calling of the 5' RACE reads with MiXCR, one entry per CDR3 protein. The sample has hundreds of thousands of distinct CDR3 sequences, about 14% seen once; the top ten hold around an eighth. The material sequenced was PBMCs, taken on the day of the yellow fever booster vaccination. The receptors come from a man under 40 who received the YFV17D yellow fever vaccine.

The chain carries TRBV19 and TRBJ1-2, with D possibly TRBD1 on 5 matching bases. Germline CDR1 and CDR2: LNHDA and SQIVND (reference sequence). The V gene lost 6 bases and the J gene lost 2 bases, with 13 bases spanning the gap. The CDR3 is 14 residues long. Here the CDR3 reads CASSIWGTNYGYTF. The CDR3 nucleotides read TGTGCCAGTAGCATCTGGGGGACGAACTATGGCTACACCTTC.

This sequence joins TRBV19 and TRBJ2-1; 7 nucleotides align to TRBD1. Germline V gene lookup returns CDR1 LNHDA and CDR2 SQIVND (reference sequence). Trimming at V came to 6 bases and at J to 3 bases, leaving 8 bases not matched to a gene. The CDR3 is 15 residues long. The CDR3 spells CASRGPGQSYNEQFF. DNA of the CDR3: TGTGCCAGTAGGGGGCCGGGACAGAGCTACAATGAGCAGTTCTTC.

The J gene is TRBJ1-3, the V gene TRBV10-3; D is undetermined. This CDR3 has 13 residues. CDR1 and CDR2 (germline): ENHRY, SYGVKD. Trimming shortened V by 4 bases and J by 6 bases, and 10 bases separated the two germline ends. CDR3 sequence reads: CAISGGQENTIYF. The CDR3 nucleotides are TGTGCCATCAGTGGAGGGCAGGAAAACACCATATATTTT.

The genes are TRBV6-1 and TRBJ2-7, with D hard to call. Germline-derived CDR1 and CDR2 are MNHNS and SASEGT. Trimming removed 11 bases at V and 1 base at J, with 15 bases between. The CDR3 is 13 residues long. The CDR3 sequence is CAAGPEKSYEQYF. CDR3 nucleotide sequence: TGTGCCGCAGGTCCGGAGAAGTCCTACGAGCAGTACTTC.

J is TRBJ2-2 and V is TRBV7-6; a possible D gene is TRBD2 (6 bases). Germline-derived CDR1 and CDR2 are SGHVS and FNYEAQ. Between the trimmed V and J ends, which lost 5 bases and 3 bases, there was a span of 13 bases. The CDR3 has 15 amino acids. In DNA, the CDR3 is TGTGCCAGCAGCACGACTAGATATCACACCGGGGAGCTGTTTTTT. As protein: CASSTTRYHTGELFF.

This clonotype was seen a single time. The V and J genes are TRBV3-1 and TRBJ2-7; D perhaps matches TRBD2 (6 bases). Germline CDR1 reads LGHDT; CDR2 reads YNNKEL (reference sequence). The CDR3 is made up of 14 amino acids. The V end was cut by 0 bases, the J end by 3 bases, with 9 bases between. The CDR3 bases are TGTGCCAGCAGCCAAGAGGGACTGAACTACGAGCAGTACTTC. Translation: CASSQEGLNYEQYF.

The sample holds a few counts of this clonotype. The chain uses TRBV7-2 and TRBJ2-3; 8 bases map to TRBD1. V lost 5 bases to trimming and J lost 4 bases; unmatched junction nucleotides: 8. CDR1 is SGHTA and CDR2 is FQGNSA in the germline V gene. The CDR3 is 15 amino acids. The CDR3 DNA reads TGTGCCAGCAGCCGACCGGACAGGGCCTCAGATACGCAGTATTTT. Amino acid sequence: CASSRPDRASDTQYF.

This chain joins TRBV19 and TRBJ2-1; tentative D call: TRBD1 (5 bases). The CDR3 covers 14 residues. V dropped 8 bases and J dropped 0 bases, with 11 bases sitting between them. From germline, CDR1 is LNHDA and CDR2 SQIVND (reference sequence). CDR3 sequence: CASAGLSSYNEQFF. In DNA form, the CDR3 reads TGTGCCAGTGCAGGGTTAAGCTCCTACAATGAGCAGTTCTTC.

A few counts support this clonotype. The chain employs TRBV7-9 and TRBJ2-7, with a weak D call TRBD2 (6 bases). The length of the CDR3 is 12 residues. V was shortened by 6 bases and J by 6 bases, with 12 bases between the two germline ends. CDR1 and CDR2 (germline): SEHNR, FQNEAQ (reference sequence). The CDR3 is CASRSGLFEQYF. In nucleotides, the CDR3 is TGTGCCAGCAGATCCGGACTATTCGAGCAGTACTTC.

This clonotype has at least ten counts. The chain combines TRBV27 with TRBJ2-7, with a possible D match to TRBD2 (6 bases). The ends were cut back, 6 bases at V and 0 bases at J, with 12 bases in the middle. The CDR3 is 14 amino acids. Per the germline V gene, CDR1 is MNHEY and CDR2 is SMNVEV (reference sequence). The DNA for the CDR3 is TGTGCCAGCAGGCCCGGGACTCTCTCCTACGAGCAGTACTTC. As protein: CASRPGTLSYEQYF.

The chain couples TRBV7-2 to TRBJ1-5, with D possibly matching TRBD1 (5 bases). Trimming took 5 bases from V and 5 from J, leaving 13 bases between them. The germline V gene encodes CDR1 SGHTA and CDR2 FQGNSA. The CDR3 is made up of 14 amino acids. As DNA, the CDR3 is TGTGCCAGCAGCGCCCAGAAAGGGGATCAGCCCCAGCATTTT. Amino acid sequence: CASSAQKGDQPQHF. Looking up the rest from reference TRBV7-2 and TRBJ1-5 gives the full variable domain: GAGVSQSPSNKVTEKGKDVELRCDPISGHTALYWYRQSLGQGLEFLIYFQGNSAPDKSGLPSDRFSAERTGGSVSTLTIQRTQQEDSAVYLCASSAQKGDQPQHFGDGTRLSIL.

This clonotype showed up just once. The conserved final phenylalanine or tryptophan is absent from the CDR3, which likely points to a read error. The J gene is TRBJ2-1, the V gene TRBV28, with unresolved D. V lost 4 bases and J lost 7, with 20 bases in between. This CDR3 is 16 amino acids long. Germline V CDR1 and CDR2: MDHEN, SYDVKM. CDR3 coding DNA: TGTGCCAGCAGTTCACCCTCGACTCCAGATCTTAATGAGCAGTTCCTC. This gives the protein CASSSPSTPDLNEQFL.

The CDR3 loop reads CGGQQGAMGTEAFF. Here the CDR3 DNA reads TGCGGAGGGCAACAGGGGGCCATGGGCACTGAAGCTTTCTTT. The chain carries TRBV20-1 and TRBJ1-1; the match to TRBD1 covers 9 bases. CDR3 length: 14 residues. Germline CDR1 and CDR2: DFQATT and SNEGSKA (reference sequence).

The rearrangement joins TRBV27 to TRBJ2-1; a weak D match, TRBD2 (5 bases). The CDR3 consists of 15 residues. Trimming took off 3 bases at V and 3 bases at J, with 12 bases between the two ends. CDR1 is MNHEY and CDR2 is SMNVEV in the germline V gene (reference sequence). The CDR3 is CASSFSSKHYNEQFF. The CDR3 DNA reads TGTGCCAGCAGTTTTTCTAGCAAGCACTACAATGAGCAGTTCTTC.

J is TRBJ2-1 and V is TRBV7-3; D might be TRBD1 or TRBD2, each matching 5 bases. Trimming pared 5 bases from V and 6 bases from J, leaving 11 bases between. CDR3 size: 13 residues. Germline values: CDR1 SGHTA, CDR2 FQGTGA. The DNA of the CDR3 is TGTGCCAGCAGCGCCGGGGCGGTCAATGAGCAGTTCTTC. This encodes CASSAGAVNEQFF. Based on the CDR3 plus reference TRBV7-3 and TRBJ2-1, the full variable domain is GAGVSQTPSNKVTEKGKYVELRCDPISGHTALYWYRQSLGQGPEFLIYFQGTGAADDSGLPNDRFFAVRPEGSVSTLKIQRTERGDSAVYLCASSAGAVNEQFFGPGTRLTVL.

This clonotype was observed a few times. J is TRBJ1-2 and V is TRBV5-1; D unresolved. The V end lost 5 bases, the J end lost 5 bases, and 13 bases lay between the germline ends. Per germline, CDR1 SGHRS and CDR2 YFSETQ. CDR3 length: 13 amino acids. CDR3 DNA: TGCGCCAGCAGTGAGGGCCTACGATATGGCTACACCTTC. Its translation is CASSEGLRYGYTF. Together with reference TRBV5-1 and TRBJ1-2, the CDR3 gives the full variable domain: KAGVTQTPRYLIKTRGQQVTLSCSPISGHRSVSWYQQTPGQGLQFLFEYFSETQRNKGNFPGRFSGRQFSNSRSEMNVSTLELGDSALYLCASSEGLRYGYTFGSGTRLTVV.

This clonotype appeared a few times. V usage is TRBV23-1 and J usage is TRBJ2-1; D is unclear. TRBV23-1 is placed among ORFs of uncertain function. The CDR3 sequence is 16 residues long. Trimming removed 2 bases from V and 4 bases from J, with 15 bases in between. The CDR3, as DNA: TGCGCCAGCAGTCAAAGCCACGGTATTAGGTACAATGAGCAGTTCTTC. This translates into CASSQSHGIRYNEQFF.

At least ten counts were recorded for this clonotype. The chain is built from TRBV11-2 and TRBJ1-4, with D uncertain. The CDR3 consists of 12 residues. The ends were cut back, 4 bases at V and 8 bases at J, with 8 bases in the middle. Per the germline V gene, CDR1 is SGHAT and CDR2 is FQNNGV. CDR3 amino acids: CASSSLGEKLFF. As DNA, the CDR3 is TGTGCCAGCAGCTCCCTTGGCGAAAAACTGTTTTTT.

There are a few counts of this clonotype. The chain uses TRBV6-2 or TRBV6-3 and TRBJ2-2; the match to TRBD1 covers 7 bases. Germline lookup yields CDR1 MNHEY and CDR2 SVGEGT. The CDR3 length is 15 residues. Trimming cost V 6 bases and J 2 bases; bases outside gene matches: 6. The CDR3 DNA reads TGTGCCAGCAGGCCCGGACAGGAAAACACCGGGGAGCTGTTTTTT. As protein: CASRPGQENTGELFF.

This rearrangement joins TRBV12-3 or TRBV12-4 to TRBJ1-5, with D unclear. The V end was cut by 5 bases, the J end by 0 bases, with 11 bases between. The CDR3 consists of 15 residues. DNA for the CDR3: TGTGCCAGCAGTCCGGACGGGGATAGCAATCAGCCCCAGCATTTT. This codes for CASSPDGDSNQPQHF.

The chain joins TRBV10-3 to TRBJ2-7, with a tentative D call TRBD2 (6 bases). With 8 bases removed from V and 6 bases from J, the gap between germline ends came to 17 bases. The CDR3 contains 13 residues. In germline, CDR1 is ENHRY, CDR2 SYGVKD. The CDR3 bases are TGTGCCATCCGGGATAGAAGGGACTCCGAGCAGTACTTC. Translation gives CAIRDRRDSEQYF.

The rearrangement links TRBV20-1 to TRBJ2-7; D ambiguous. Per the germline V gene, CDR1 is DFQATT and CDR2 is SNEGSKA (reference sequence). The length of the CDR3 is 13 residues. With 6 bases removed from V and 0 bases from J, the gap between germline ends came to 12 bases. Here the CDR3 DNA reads TGCAGTGCCCCCTCGGAAACCTCCTACGAGCAGTACTTC. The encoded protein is CSAPSETSYEQYF.

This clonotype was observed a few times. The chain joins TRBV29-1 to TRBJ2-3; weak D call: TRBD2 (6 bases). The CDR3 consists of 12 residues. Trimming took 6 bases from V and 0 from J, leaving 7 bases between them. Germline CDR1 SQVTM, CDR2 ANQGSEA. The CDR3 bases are TGCAGCGTGGAGGGGAGCACAGATACGCAGTATTTT. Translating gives CSVEGSTDTQYF.

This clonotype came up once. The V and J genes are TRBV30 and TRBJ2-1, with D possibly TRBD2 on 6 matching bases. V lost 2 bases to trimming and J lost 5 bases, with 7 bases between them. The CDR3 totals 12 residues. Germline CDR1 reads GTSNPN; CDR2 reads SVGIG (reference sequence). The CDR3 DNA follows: TGTGCCTGGAGTTGGGGGGACAATGAGCAGTTCTTC. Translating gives CAWSWGDNEQFF.

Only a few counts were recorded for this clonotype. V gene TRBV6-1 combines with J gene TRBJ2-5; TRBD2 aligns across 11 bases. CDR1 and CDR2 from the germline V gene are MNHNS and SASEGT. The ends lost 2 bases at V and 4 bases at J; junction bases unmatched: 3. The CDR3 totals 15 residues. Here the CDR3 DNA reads TGTGCCAGCAGTGAACTCGGGACTAGCGGAGAGACCCAGTACTTC. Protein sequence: CASSELGTSGETQYF.

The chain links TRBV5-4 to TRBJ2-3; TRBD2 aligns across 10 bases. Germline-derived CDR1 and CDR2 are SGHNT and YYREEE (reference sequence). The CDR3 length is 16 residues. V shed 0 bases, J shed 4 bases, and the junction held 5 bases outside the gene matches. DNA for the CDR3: TGTGCCAGCAGCTTGGGGGCGCTAGCGGGAGCAGATACGCAGTATTTT. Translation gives CASSLGALAGADTQYF.

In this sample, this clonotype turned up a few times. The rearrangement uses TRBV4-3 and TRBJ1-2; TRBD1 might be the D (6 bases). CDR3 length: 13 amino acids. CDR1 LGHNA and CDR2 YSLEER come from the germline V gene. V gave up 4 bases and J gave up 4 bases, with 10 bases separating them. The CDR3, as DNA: TGCGCCAGCAGCCCTCTACAGGGCTATGGCTACACCTTC. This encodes CASSPLQGYGYTF.

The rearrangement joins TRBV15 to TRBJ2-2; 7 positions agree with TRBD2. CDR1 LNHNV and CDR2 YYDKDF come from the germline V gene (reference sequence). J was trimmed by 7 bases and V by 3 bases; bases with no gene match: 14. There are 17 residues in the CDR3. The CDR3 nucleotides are TGTGCCACCAGCAGCCCTAGCGGCATGGAGATTAACGGGGAGCTGTTTTTT. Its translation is CATSSPSGMEINGELFF.

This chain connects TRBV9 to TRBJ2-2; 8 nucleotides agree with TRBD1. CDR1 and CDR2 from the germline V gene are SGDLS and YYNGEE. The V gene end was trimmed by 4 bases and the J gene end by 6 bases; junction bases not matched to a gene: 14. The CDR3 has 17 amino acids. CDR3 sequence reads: CASSPPGTGRTAGELFF. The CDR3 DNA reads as TGTGCCAGCAGCCCCCCCGGGACAGGAAGAACCGCCGGGGAGCTGTTTTTT. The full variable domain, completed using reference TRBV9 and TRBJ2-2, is DSGVTQTPKHLITATGQRVTLRCSPRSGDLSVYWYQQSLDQGLQFLIQYYNGEERAKGNILERFSAQQFPDLHSELNLSSLELGDSALYFCASSPPGTGRTAGELFFGEGSRLTVL.